Listed below are T cell receptor beta chains from one sample, sequenced in a study of blood T cell repertoires in COVID-19. Here immunoSEQ multiplex PCR was the method, and the copy in TCRdb shows in-frame clones only, minus some. This table has about half a million clones, 80% to 90% appearing once. Input material: PBMCs or T cells enriched from blood (not recorded which). These receptors originate from a woman aged 55-69 years who had recovered from COVID-19. The CDR3 runs from the conserved cysteine through the conserved F or W. Each record gives: V gene, CDR3 length, clone size, J gene, D gene, CDR3 DNA, CDR3 protein. The D gene is left open where the match is weak. Some rows have no size entry. The others give once, few or many, or a class for an expanded clone.

V: TRBV6-5; length: 12; size: .; J: TRBJ1-1; D: .; DNA: TGTGCCAGCAGTCCGACAGGAATTGAAGCTTTCTTT; CDR3: CASSPTGIEAFF
V: TRBV4-1; length: 16; size: .; J: TRBJ1-2; D: .; DNA: TGCGCCAGCAGCCCCCGGGACCAAGGGGGTATAGGGGGCTACACCTTC; CDR3: CASSPRDQGGIGGYTF
V: TRBV11-2; length: 14; size: .; J: TRBJ1-4; D: .; DNA: TGTGCCAGCAGCCCGGGCAGGGTGAATGAAAAACTGTTTTTT; CDR3: CASSPGRVNEKLFF
V: TRBV5-1; length: 14; size: .; J: TRBJ2-2; D: .; DNA: TGCGCCAGCAGCTTGGACAGGGAAGACGGGGAGCTGTTTTTT; CDR3: CASSLDREDGELFF
V: TRBV3-1/TRBV3-2; length: 15; size: .; J: TRBJ2-1; D: TRBD1; DNA: TGTGCCAGCAGCGACGACAGGGCACCCTACAATGAGCAGTTCTTC; CDR3: CASSDDRAPYNEQFF
V: TRBV27; length: 13; size: .; J: TRBJ2-7; D: .; DNA: TGTGCCACCAGGCAACAGGGTTTCAACGAGCAGTACTTC; CDR3: CATRQQGFNEQYF
V: TRBV2; length: 13; size: few; J: TRBJ2-2; D: .; DNA: TGTGCCAGCAGTGTTTGGGCCACCGGGGAGCTGTTTTTT; CDR3: CASSVWATGELFF
V: TRBV3-1/TRBV3-2; length: 14; size: .; J: TRBJ1-1; D: .; DNA: TGTGCCAGCAGCCAAGATCCCCAGGGTCTGCGCGCTTTCTTT; CDR3: CASSQDPQGLRAFF
V: TRBV5-1; length: 18; size: .; J: TRBJ2-2; D: .; DNA: TGCGCCAGCAGCTTGGCCACTTCGGGGGGCCTGAGCACCGGGGAGCTGTTTTTT; CDR3: CASSLATSGGLSTGELFF
V: TRBV4-1; length: 15; size: .; J: TRBJ2-1; D: TRBD2; DNA: TGCGCCAGCAGCCACCAGCGGGGCTCCTACAATGAGCAGTTCTTC; CDR3: CASSHQRGSYNEQFF
V: TRBV10-2; length: 15; size: .; J: TRBJ1-5; D: TRBD1; DNA: TGCGCCAGCTCCCACAGGACAGGGCTCGTTCAGCCCCAGCATTTT; CDR3: CASSHRTGLVQPQHF
V: TRBV5-1; length: 12; size: .; J: TRBJ1-3; D: .; DNA: TGCGCCAGCAGCGTGTCCGGGAACACCATATATTTT; CDR3: CASSVSGNTIYF
V: TRBV5-1; length: 14; size: .; J: TRBJ2-6; D: .; DNA: TGCGCCAGCAGCCCCCCCGGGGGGGCCAACGTCCTGACTTTC; CDR3: CASSPPGGANVLTF
V: TRBV28; length: 14; size: .; J: TRBJ1-6; D: .; DNA: TGTGCCAGCAGGCAGGGTTTCGGTAATTCACCCCTCCACTTT; CDR3: CASRQGFGNSPLHF
V: TRBV19; length: 14; size: .; J: TRBJ2-2; D: .; DNA: TGTGCCAGTAGTATAGTTATGAGGGCCGGGGAGCTGTTTTTT; CDR3: CASSIVMRAGELFF
V: TRBV6-5; length: 14; size: .; J: TRBJ1-2; D: .; DNA: TGTGCCAGCAGTTCTGGCGAATTGTTGAGGGGCTACACCTTC; CDR3: CASSSGELLRGYTF
V: TRBV3-1/TRBV3-2; length: 15; size: few; J: TRBJ2-5; D: .; DNA: TGTGCCAGCAGCCAAGAACAGGGACCCCAAGAGACCCAGTACTTC; CDR3: CASSQEQGPQETQYF
V: TRBV4-1; length: 14; size: few; J: TRBJ2-1; D: .; DNA: TGCGCCAGCAGCAACAGGGTGGGAAACAATGAGCAGTTCTTC; CDR3: CASSNRVGNNEQFF
V: TRBV3-1/TRBV3-2; length: 17; size: once; J: TRBJ1-1; D: TRBD1; DNA: TGTGCCAGCAGCCAGGGACAGGGATCCGCGTTAACGACTGAAGCTTTCTTT; CDR3: CASSQGQGSALTTEAFF
V: TRBV29-1; length: 14; size: few; J: TRBJ1-2; D: TRBD1; DNA: TGCAGCGTCCGGGACAGGGGAGGGGGCTATGGCTACACCTTC; CDR3: CSVRDRGGGYGYTF
V: TRBV3-1/TRBV3-2; length: 15; size: .; J: TRBJ2-7; D: TRBD1; DNA: TGTGCCAGCAGCCAAGGTTCCGGGACAGGGGTCGAGCAGTACTTC; CDR3: CASSQGSGTGVEQYF
V: TRBV5-5; length: 16; size: once; J: TRBJ1-1; D: .; DNA: TGTGCCAGCTTCCGGGAAGGGGGAGTGACGAACACTGAAGCTTTCTTT; CDR3: CASFREGGVTNTEAFF
V: TRBV9; length: 17; size: .; J: TRBJ2-3; D: TRBD2; DNA: TGTGCCAGCAGCTCAACTTTCCTAGCGGGGGTGGCAGATACGCAGTATTTT; CDR3: CASSSTFLAGVADTQYF
V: TRBV28; length: 16; size: .; J: TRBJ1-6; D: .; DNA: TGTGCCAGCAGTCCATTAGGGAGCTCCTATAATTCACCCCTCCACTTT; CDR3: CASSPLGSSYNSPLHF
V: TRBV11-2; length: 14; size: .; J: TRBJ2-2; D: .; DNA: TGTGCCAGCAGCGCAATCCTAGGGGGCGGGGAGCTGTTTTTT; CDR3: CASSAILGGGELFF
V: TRBV7-8; length: 15; size: .; J: TRBJ2-7; D: .; DNA: TGTGCCAGCAGCTTAGTACTAGGACTAAACTACGAGCAGTACTTC; CDR3: CASSLVLGLNYEQYF
V: TRBV6-5; length: 13; size: .; J: TRBJ1-2; D: TRBD1; DNA: TGTGCCAGCACTTCGGGACAGGGAGGTGGCTACACCTTC; CDR3: CASTSGQGGGYTF
V: TRBV7-9; length: 14; size: .; J: TRBJ2-7; D: TRBD1; DNA: TGTGCCAGCAGCCCCCGGGACAGGGACTACGAGCAGTACTTC; CDR3: CASSPRDRDYEQYF
V: TRBV13; length: 15; size: .; J: TRBJ1-3; D: TRBD1; DNA: TGTGCCAGCAGCTTGGAGGGACAGGCTGGAAACACCATATATTTT; CDR3: CASSLEGQAGNTIYF
V: TRBV7-2; length: 15; size: .; J: TRBJ2-1; D: .; DNA: TGTGCCAGCAGCTATGGGGACTCCAGGTACAATGAGCAGTTCTTC; CDR3: CASSYGDSRYNEQFF
V: TRBV5-1; length: 13; size: .; J: TRBJ1-2; D: TRBD1; DNA: TGCGCCAGCAGCTTGGGACAGGGAGTAGGCTACACCTTC; CDR3: CASSLGQGVGYTF
V: TRBV4-2; length: 18; size: .; J: TRBJ2-3; D: TRBD2; DNA: TGTGCCAGCAGCCAAGCGGGTCCCAGCGGGGCTAGCACAGATACGCAGTATTTT; CDR3: CASSQAGPSGASTDTQYF
V: TRBV5-1; length: 13; size: .; J: TRBJ2-1; D: .; DNA: TGCGCCAGCAGCTTGGGACAGGAGAATGAGCAGTTCTTC; CDR3: CASSLGQENEQFF
V: TRBV3-1/TRBV3-2; length: 14; size: .; J: TRBJ2-7; D: TRBD1; DNA: TGTGCCAGCAGGGCAAGGACAGGGTCCGGCGAGCAGTACTTC; CDR3: CASRARTGSGEQYF
V: TRBV25-1; length: 13; size: .; J: TRBJ1-2; D: TRBD1; DNA: TGTGCCAGCAGGTTAACAGGGGGTATGGGCTACACCTTC; CDR3: CASRLTGGMGYTF
V: TRBV5-1; length: 15; size: .; J: TRBJ2-5; D: TRBD1; DNA: TGCGCCAGCAGCCCCGGGGCGGGACAGGAAGAGACCCAGTACTTC; CDR3: CASSPGAGQEETQYF
V: TRBV4-1; length: 16; size: .; J: TRBJ1-4; D: .; DNA: TGCGCCAGCAGCAGACTACCAGGGGAAACTAATGAAAAACTGTTTTTT; CDR3: CASSRLPGETNEKLFF
V: TRBV7-2; length: 14; size: .; J: TRBJ1-5; D: .; DNA: TGTGCCAGCAGACGTCAGGGTGGCAATCAGCCCCAGCATTTT; CDR3: CASRRQGGNQPQHF
V: TRBV7-6; length: 16; size: .; J: TRBJ2-1; D: TRBD1; DNA: TGTGCCAGCAGCTTAGGCAGGGGGACAGGGGGTAATGAGCAGTTCTTC; CDR3: CASSLGRGTGGNEQFF
V: TRBV5-1; length: 15; size: .; J: TRBJ1-1; D: .; DNA: TGCGCCAGCAGCTTGAGTCCGGGAGGGAACACTGAAGCTTTCTTT; CDR3: CASSLSPGGNTEAFF
V: TRBV19; length: 16; size: .; J: TRBJ2-1; D: TRBD2; DNA: TGTGCCAGTAGTGGCGGACTAGCGAGCTCCTACAATGAGCAGTTCTTC; CDR3: CASSGGLASSYNEQFF
V: TRBV18; length: 16; size: .; J: TRBJ1-3; D: .; DNA: TGTGCCAGCTCCCCCGGTACCGCTACCCCTGGAAACACCATATATTTT; CDR3: CASSPGTATPGNTIYF
V: TRBV6-5; length: 16; size: .; J: TRBJ2-3; D: TRBD1; DNA: TGTGCCAGCAGTTTGGGACAGGGCGTTAGCACAGATACGCAGTATTTT; CDR3: CASSLGQGVSTDTQYF
V: TRBV19; length: 16; size: .; J: TRBJ1-5; D: TRBD1; DNA: TGTGCCAGTAGTATATCGACAGGGGGCGGCAATCAGCCCCAGCATTTT; CDR3: CASSISTGGGNQPQHF
V: TRBV13; length: 13; size: .; J: TRBJ2-3; D: .; DNA: TGTGCCAGCAGCGTACGGAGGTCAGATACGCAGTATTTT; CDR3: CASSVRRSDTQYF
V: TRBV10-3; length: 13; size: .; J: TRBJ2-2; D: .; DNA: TGTGCCGCCCGCCAGGGGCCCACCGGGGAGCTGTTTTTT; CDR3: CAARQGPTGELFF
V: TRBV19; length: 16; size: .; J: TRBJ1-5; D: TRBD1; DNA: TGTGCCAGTAGTAGGACAGGGGGCAACGGCAATCAGCCCCAGCATTTT; CDR3: CASSRTGGNGNQPQHF
V: TRBV19; length: 12; size: .; J: TRBJ1-2; D: TRBD1; DNA: TGTGCCAGTGAAGGGGGCTACTATGGCTACACCTTC; CDR3: CASEGGYYGYTF
V: TRBV5-1; length: 15; size: .; J: TRBJ2-7; D: .; DNA: TGCGCCAGCAGCTTGGGGGCGGGCCTTGGGTACGAGCAGTACTTC; CDR3: CASSLGAGLGYEQYF
V: TRBV2; length: 16; size: few; J: TRBJ1-6; D: .; DNA: TGTGCCAGCAGCGCCCAGGTCGGCTCCTATAATTCACCCCTCCACTTT; CDR3: CASSAQVGSYNSPLHF
V: TRBV11-2; length: 17; size: .; J: TRBJ1-4; D: TRBD1; DNA: TGTGCCAGCAGATCCCCGGGCAGGGGGATGACTAATGAAAAACTGTTTTTT; CDR3: CASRSPGRGMTNEKLFF
V: TRBV11-2; length: 13; size: .; J: TRBJ1-1; D: TRBD1; DNA: TGTGCCAGCAGCTTAGAACGACAGGGTAAGGCTTTCTTT; CDR3: CASSLERQGKAFF
V: TRBV10-3; length: 13; size: .; J: TRBJ1-1; D: .; DNA: TGTGCCATCATGCCTCAGTCGAACACTGAAGCTTTCTTT; CDR3: CAIMPQSNTEAFF
V: TRBV10-3; length: 12; size: .; J: TRBJ1-1; D: .; DNA: TGTGCCATCAGACGAGAGCAGGGCCTGTCTTTCTTT; CDR3: CAIRREQGLSFF
V: TRBV6-5; length: 15; size: .; J: TRBJ1-2; D: .; DNA: TGTGCCAGCAGTTACTCCCCCCAGGGTGGCTATGGCTACACCTTC; CDR3: CASSYSPQGGYGYTF
V: TRBV24-1; length: 17; size: .; J: TRBJ2-1; D: .; DNA: TGTGCCACCAGTGATCCCCCCTCCGTCAGCTCCTACAATGAGCAGTTCTTC; CDR3: CATSDPPSVSSYNEQFF
V: TRBV5-1; length: 15; size: .; J: TRBJ1-2; D: .; DNA: TGCGCCAGCAGCTTGGAGCCGGGAGCTAACTATGGCTACACCTTC; CDR3: CASSLEPGANYGYTF
V: TRBV15; length: 16; size: .; J: TRBJ1-6; D: TRBD1; DNA: TGTGCCACCAGCAGAAGATCAGGACAGGGTTATTCACCCCTCCACTTT; CDR3: CATSRRSGQGYSPLHF
V: TRBV5-4; length: 13; size: .; J: TRBJ2-5; D: .; DNA: TGTGCCAGCAGTCCAACCTTAGAAGAGACCCAGTACTTC; CDR3: CASSPTLEETQYF